This T cell receptor beta chain was sequenced in a study of blood T cell repertoires in COVID-19. Produced via immunoSEQ multiplex PCR; TCRdb's table is partial and in-frame only. This repertoire shows approximately 200,000 clones, over 75% found once; its top ten account for 15% to 20%. The CDR3 length is 12 residues. V was shortened by 5 bases and J by 14 bases, with 18 bases between the two germline ends. The source material was peripheral blood. This chain connects TRBV12-3 or TRBV12-4 to TRBJ1-1; tentatively, D is TRBD1 (6 bases). This TCR was sampled from a person aged 70 to 79 with COVID-19, enrolled during active disease. CDR3 region: CASSRSTGSLFF. CDR3 coding DNA: TGTGCCAGCAGTCGGAGCACAGGGTCTCTGTTCTTT.